These 24 T cell receptor beta chains originate from one sample sequenced in a study of neoadjuvant anti-PD-1 for oral cavity cancer. Only in-frame clones appear in the TCRdb table, and some are missing; sequencing was by immunoSEQ multiplex PCR. The sample shows around 60,000 clones, roughly 80% of them seen only once. Sequencing was performed on PBMCs, taken before nivolumab (anti-PD-1) treatment. The receptors stem from a person between 40 and 85 years old with oral cavity squamous cell carcinoma.

V usage is TRBV20-1 and J usage is TRBJ2-1; D is undetermined. CDR3 length: 10 amino acids. The ends were cut back, 6 bases at V and 13 bases at J, with 13 bases in the middle. The germline gives CDR1 DFQATT, CDR2 SNEGSKA (reference sequence). This CDR3 reads CSAPQPIQFF. CDR3 coding DNA: TGCAGTGCCCCCCAACCGATCCAGTTCTTC.

The CDR3, as DNA: TGTGCCAGCAGTGAGAGGTCCTCTGGGGCCAACGTCCTGACTTTC. Protein product: CASSERSSGANVLTF. The rearrangement links TRBV6-1 to TRBJ2-6, with D hard to call. The V end was cut by 3 bases, the J end by 0 bases, with 6 bases between. Germline CDR1 is MNHNS and CDR2 is SASEGT. This CDR3 has 15 residues.

The chain recombines TRBV18 with TRBJ2-5, with 10 bases aligning to TRBD2. The CDR3 has 14 amino acids. The junction had 6 bases not matched to a gene; V was cut back by 2 bases and J by 9 bases. Looked up from germline, CDR1 is KGHSH and CDR2 is LQKENI. CDR3 in amino acids: CASSPDNSGGPQYF. In DNA form, the CDR3 reads TGTGCCAGCTCACCAGACAATAGCGGGGGGCCCCAGTACTTC. Drawing the rest from reference TRBV18 and TRBJ2-5, the complete variable domain is NAGVMQNPRHLVRRRGQEARLRCSPMKGHSHVYWYRQLPEEGLKFMVYLQKENIIDESGMPKERFSAEFPKEGPSILRIQQVVRGDSAAYFCASSPDNSGGPQYFGPGTRLLVL.

The chain couples TRBV7-8 to TRBJ2-7; tentatively, D is TRBD1 (5 bases). From germline, CDR1 is SGHVS and CDR2 FQNEAQ. V lost 5 bases and J 2 bases, leaving 10 bases between the germline ends. CDR3 length equals 13 residues. In DNA, the CDR3 is TGTGCCAGCAGCACCCAGGGTCCCTACGAGCAGTACTTC. This codes for CASSTQGPYEQYF.

This clone was seen just once. The chain combines TRBV6-1 with TRBJ2-3; no firm D call. The germline gives CDR1 MNHNS, CDR2 SASEGT. V lost 6 bases and J 4 bases, leaving 14 bases between the germline ends. The CDR3 runs 14 residues. The CDR3 sequence is CASRGSPNADTQYF. CDR3 coding DNA: TGTGCCAGCAGGGGCAGCCCTAACGCAGATACGCAGTATTTT.

V gene TRBV7-9 combines with J gene TRBJ2-5; 8 nucleotides agree with TRBD1. The CDR3 spans 13 residues. The V gene end was trimmed by 4 bases and the J gene end by 4 bases; junction bases not matched to a gene: 2. Germline V gene data show CDR1 as SEHNR and CDR2 as FQNEAQ (reference sequence). The CDR3 sequence is CASSSGTGETQYF. DNA of the CDR3: TGTGCCAGCAGCTCCGGGACAGGAGAGACCCAGTACTTC.

The rearrangement uses TRBV19 and TRBJ1-6; TRBD1 is a possible D gene (5 bases). The CDR3 is 15 residues long. V was pared by 3 bases and J by 7 bases, with 13 bases between. From germline, CDR1 is LNHDA and CDR2 SQIVND (reference sequence). The CDR3 reads CASSMSQGGNSPLHF. The CDR3 region has the DNA TGTGCCAGTAGTATGTCCCAGGGCGGCAATTCACCCCTCCACTTT.

J is TRBJ1-2 and V is TRBV5-1, with D unclear. V gave up 3 bases and J gave up 7 bases, with 13 bases separating them. This CDR3 region has 13 residues. Germline V gene sequence: CDR1 SGHRS, CDR2 YFSETQ. In DNA, the CDR3 is TGCGCCAGCAGCTACTACCTCGGTGGTGGCTACACCTTC. Translating gives CASSYYLGGGYTF.

The chain links TRBV21-1 to TRBJ2-7; the DNA was not compared with TRBD1, the D call given in the table. TRBV21-1 is listed as a pseudogene. There are 15 residues in the CDR3. The chain's CDR3 is CASSRKKGGQYEQYF. CDR3 nucleotide sequence: TGTGCCAGCAGCAGAAAAAAGGGGGGACAGTACGAGCAGTACTTC.

The chain joins TRBV5-1 to TRBJ2-3; 14 bases fit TRBD2. The CDR3 runs 18 residues. Germline CDR1 SGHRS, CDR2 YFSETQ. Germline trimming cut 6 bases from V and 3 bases from J; bases unmatched to any gene: 12. CDR3: CASNKGTSGGFATDTQYF. CDR3 DNA: TGCGCCAGCAACAAAGGGACTAGCGGGGGCTTCGCGACAGATACGCAGTATTTT.

The CDR3 spells CASSATSGQGTDTQYF. The CDR3 DNA follows: TGTGCCAGCAGTGCCACCTCGGGACAGGGGACAGATACGCAGTATTTT. The V gene is TRBV6-4, the J gene TRBJ2-3; 10 nucleotides align to TRBD1. This CDR3 comprises 16 residues. V was clipped by 4 bases and J by 3 bases; unmatched bases: 7. CDR1 and CDR2 (germline): MRHNA, SNTAGT.

This chain uses TRBV6-1 with TRBJ2-1, with D unresolved. The germline V and J ends were trimmed by 8 bases and 0 bases, with 14 bases remaining between them. The CDR3 totals 15 residues. In germline, CDR1 is MNHNS, CDR2 SASEGT. The CDR3 protein is CASRVDQGSYNEQFF. In nucleotides, the CDR3 is TGTGCCAGCCGTGTGGACCAAGGCTCCTACAATGAGCAGTTCTTC.

CDR3 sequence (DNA): TGTGCCACCCGGGACGGATTGGGAGGAGCTTTCTTT. Protein product: CATRDGLGGAFF. The rearrangement links TRBV25-1 to TRBJ1-1, with a weak D call TRBD1 (5 bases). This CDR3 has 12 amino acids. CDR1 and CDR2 (germline): MGHDK, SYGVNS. Between the trimmed V and J ends, which lost 10 bases and 10 bases, there was a span of 19 bases.

V is TRBV5-8 and J is TRBJ2-2; D is unresolved. CDR1 is SGHTS, CDR2 YDEGEE, per germline. V lost 0 bases, J lost 1 base, and 7 bases lay in between. This CDR3 has 15 residues. CDR3 residues: CASSLELGNTGELFF. Here the CDR3 DNA reads TGTGCCAGCAGCTTGGAGCTCGGGAACACCGGGGAGCTGTTTTTT.

The chain employs TRBV9 and TRBJ1-2, with a possible D match to TRBD1 (6 bases). CDR1 and CDR2 (germline): SGDLS, YYNGEE. Trimming left V 0 bases short and J 2 bases short, with 11 bases between. CDR3 length: 15 amino acids. CDR3 loop: CASSVVSTGNYGYTF. The DNA for the CDR3 is TGTGCCAGCAGCGTAGTCTCGACAGGAAACTATGGCTACACCTTC.

The chain couples TRBV11-2 to TRBJ2-2; D is perhaps TRBD2 (5 bases). The CDR3 consists of 14 residues. Germline V gene data show CDR1 as SGHAT and CDR2 as FQNNGV. V lost 2 bases and J lost 4, with 8 bases in between. The CDR3 reads CASSLWRSTGELFF. Here the CDR3 DNA reads TGTGCCAGCAGCTTATGGAGGAGCACCGGGGAGCTGTTTTTT.

The chain combines TRBV6-5 with TRBJ2-7; 7 nucleotides match TRBD1. This CDR3 is built from 11 residues. V lost 10 bases to trimming and J lost 6 bases; unmatched junction nucleotides: 6. Germline lookup yields CDR1 MNHEY and CDR2 SVGAGI. The DNA of the CDR3 is TGTGCCACCCGACAGGGTGGCGAGCAGTACTTC. Protein product: CATRQGGEQYF.

The chain couples TRBV10-3 to TRBJ1-1, with 10 bases lining up with TRBD1. Germline V lookup: CDR1 ENHRY, CDR2 SYGVKD. After removal of 4 bases from V and 4 bases from J, the junction contained 6 bases not matched to a gene. The CDR3 contains 15 residues. The CDR3 nucleotides read TGTGCCATCAGTGCCGGACAGGGGGTGGGCACTGAAGCTTTCTTT. Translating gives CAISAGQGVGTEAFF.

This clone turned up a few times. This chain links TRBV5-6 with TRBJ2-3, with 7 bases aligning to TRBD1. Per the germline V gene, CDR1 is SGHDT and CDR2 is YYEEEE. V gave up 2 bases and J gave up 2 bases; unmatched junction bases: 5. The CDR3 consists of 15 residues. Written as DNA, the CDR3 is TGTGCCAGCAGCTTTGGACAGGCTTCCACAGATACGCAGTATTTT. This codes for CASSFGQASTDTQYF.

The genes are TRBV27 and TRBJ1-1; D is ambiguous. The CDR3 has 13 amino acids. The germline CDR1 and CDR2 sequences are MNHEY and SMNVEV (reference sequence). With 2 bases removed from V and 1 base from J, the gap between germline ends came to 5 bases. CDR3 loop: CASSLGGNTEAFF. The CDR3 region has the DNA TGTGCCAGCAGTTTAGGAGGGAACACTGAAGCTTTCTTT.

This clone was found once. This chain uses TRBV13 with TRBJ2-3, with D perhaps matching TRBD1 or TRBD2 (5 bases each). Germline V gene lookup returns CDR1 PRHDT and CDR2 FYEKMQ (reference sequence). The CDR3 extends over 17 amino acids. Trimming stripped 5 bases from V and 0 bases from J, with 18 bases between. CDR3 protein: CASSPSRWGSSTDTQYF. The CDR3 region has the DNA TGTGCCAGCAGCCCCAGTCGGTGGGGGTCAAGCACAGATACGCAGTATTTT.

The V call is TRBV14, the J call TRBJ2-3; 11 positions agree with TRBD2. Germline CDR1 is SGHDN and CDR2 is FVKESK. Losses at the gene ends were 0 bases for V and 4 bases for J; bases not matched to a gene: 12. The CDR3 covers 19 residues. The CDR3 here is CASSQDPSGRFGEADTQYF. The CDR3 nucleotides read TGTGCCAGCAGCCAAGACCCTAGCGGGAGGTTCGGGGAGGCAGATACGCAGTATTTT.

The chain is built from TRBV5-5 and TRBJ2-3, with D maybe TRBD2 (5 bases). The CDR3 loop spans 13 amino acids. V dropped 4 bases and J dropped 0 bases, with 6 bases sitting between them. Germline V gene sequence: CDR1 SGHKS, CDR2 YYEKEE (reference sequence). CDR3 amino acids: CASSRGSTDTQYF. In nucleotides, the CDR3 is TGTGCCAGCAGCCGCGGGAGCACAGATACGCAGTATTTT. Full variable domain (remainder filled in from reference TRBV5-5 and TRBJ2-3): DAGVTQSPTHLIKTRGQQVTLRCSPISGHKSVSWYQQVLGQGPQFIFQYYEKEERGRGNFPDRFSARQFPNYSSELNVNALLLGDSALYLCASSRGSTDTQYFGPGTRLTVL.

The gene calls are TRBV27 and TRBJ2-3, with D uncertain. CDR3 length equals 12 residues. Germline lookup yields CDR1 MNHEY and CDR2 SMNVEV (reference sequence). Trimming removed 3 bases from V and 10 bases from J, with 11 bases in between. CDR3: CASSFKSSAQYF. CDR3 coding DNA: TGTGCCAGCAGTTTTAAGTCCTCAGCGCAGTATTTT.